What follows are 19 T cell receptor beta chains derived from one specimen sequenced in a study of brain T cells in children with intractable seizures. Profiled with immunoSEQ multiplex PCR; TCRdb holds only in-frame clones, not every one. The table lists about 64,000 clones, approximately 95% of them singletons, with around 0.4% in the top ten. Specimen: peripheral blood, collected at surgery. The receptors shown here come from a boy under two years old with focal cortical dysplasia and intractable seizures.

The chain has TRBV12-3 or TRBV12-4 and TRBJ2-7; 8 bases map to TRBD2. The CDR3 length is 13 residues. Germline trimming cut 6 bases from V and 6 bases from J; bases unmatched to any gene: 7. This chain's CDR3 is CASRIRGGSEQYF. The CDR3 DNA reads TGTGCCAGCAGGATACGGGGGGGCTCCGAGCAGTACTTC.

The V gene is TRBV9, the J gene TRBJ2-4; 8 bases match TRBD2. Trimming removed 4 bases from V and 0 bases from J; junction bases left unmatched: 6. The germline CDR1 and CDR2 sequences are SGDLS and YYNGEE. The CDR3 consists of 16 residues. DNA of the CDR3: TGTGCCAGCAGCTCAAGGGCGGGAGGAGCCAAAAACATTCAGTACTTC. This sequence encodes CASSSRAGGAKNIQYF.

This clone came up a few times. The rearrangement uses TRBV27 and TRBJ2-7; 8 nucleotides match TRBD1. Germline trimming cut 6 bases from V and 0 bases from J; bases unmatched to any gene: 10. CDR1 is MNHEY and CDR2 is SMNVEV in the germline V gene (reference sequence). The CDR3 covers 16 residues. CDR3 sequence (DNA): TGTGCCAGCAGCCCCCCGGTTGGACAGGGCTCCTACGAGCAGTACTTC. Translating it yields CASSPPVGQGSYEQYF.

Worth noting for this clone: In the same sample, other DNA sequences code for this CDR3. CDR3 loop: CASSIASGANVLTF. CDR3 DNA sequence: TGTGCCAGTAGTATCGCCTCTGGGGCCAACGTCCTGACTTTC. The V gene is TRBV19, the J gene TRBJ2-6, with D hard to call. Looked up from germline, CDR1 is LNHDA and CDR2 is SQIVND (reference sequence). V lost 3 bases and J 0 bases, leaving 3 bases between the germline ends. CDR3 length: 14 amino acids.

This rearrangement joins TRBV10-3 to TRBJ2-7; 9 positions agree with TRBD1. The CDR3 contains 16 residues. The germline V gene has CDR1 ENHRY and CDR2 SYGVKD. Losses at the gene ends were 3 bases for V and 4 bases for J; bases not matched to a gene: 10. The CDR3 sequence: CAISDYRTGDEYEQYF. Written as DNA, the CDR3 is TGTGCCATCAGTGATTATCGGACAGGGGATGAGTACGAGCAGTACTTC.

The rearrangement joins TRBV7-9 to TRBJ1-2; 7 bases align to TRBD1. Losses at the gene ends were 2 bases for V and 2 bases for J; bases not matched to a gene: 2. Germline V CDR1 and CDR2: SEHNR, FQNEAQ (reference sequence). The CDR3 is 14 amino acids. The CDR3 sequence is CASSLSQGNYGYTF. The DNA for the CDR3 is TGTGCCAGCAGCTTATCACAGGGGAACTATGGCTACACCTTC. The whole variable domain, filled in from reference TRBV7-9 and TRBJ1-2, reads DTGVSQNPRHKITKRGQNVTFRCDPISEHNRLYWYRQTLGQGPEFLTYFQNEAQLEKSRLLSDRFSAERPKGSFSTLEIQRTEQGDSAMYLCASSLSQGNYGYTFGSGTRLTVV.

The chain uses TRBV7-8 and TRBJ1-1, with D perhaps TRBD1 (5 bases). Germline assignment: CDR1 SGHVS and CDR2 FQNEAQ. Deletions cut 2 bases from V and 3 bases from J, with 19 bases between. The CDR3 has 17 amino acids. Here the CDR3 DNA reads TGTGCCAGCAGCTTATGGGGACGTCAAAAGAGGGACACTGAAGCTTTCTTT. It codes for CASSLWGRQKRDTEAFF.

The chain carries TRBV5-4 and TRBJ2-1; 15 nucleotides align to TRBD2. Germline trimming cut 4 bases from V and 3 bases from J; bases unmatched to any gene: 2. CDR3 length: 16 amino acids. Germline CDR1 is SGHNT and CDR2 is YYREEE (reference sequence). The CDR3 nucleotides are TGTGCCAGCAGCCGGACTAGCGGGGGGGTCTACAATGAGCAGTTCTTC. Translated: CASSRTSGGVYNEQFF.

This chain uses TRBV27 with TRBJ2-6; no firm D call. From germline, CDR1 is MNHEY and CDR2 SMNVEV (reference sequence). The CDR3 has 15 amino acids. V was pared by 4 bases and J by 4 bases, with 11 bases between. The CDR3 coding sequence is TGTGCCAGCAGTTCCCTACGGTCAGGGGCCAACGTCCTGACTTTC. This gives the protein CASSSLRSGANVLTF.

This clone was seen once. This chain connects TRBV7-6 to TRBJ2-7; 10 bases line up with TRBD2. Looked up from germline, CDR1 is SGHVS and CDR2 is FNYEAQ. The CDR3 consists of 17 residues. After removal of 5 bases from V and 3 bases from J, the junction contained 13 bases not matched to a gene. This CDR3 is CASSGGLWGTSDYEQYF. The CDR3 nucleotides are TGTGCCAGCAGCGGGGGGCTCTGGGGGACTAGCGACTACGAGCAGTACTTC.

The chain links TRBV27 to TRBJ2-1, with 11 bases lining up with TRBD2. The CDR3 has 16 residues. Trimming at V came to 2 bases and at J to 8 bases, leaving 8 bases not matched to a gene. The germline gives CDR1 MNHEY, CDR2 SMNVEV (reference sequence). The DNA of the CDR3 is TGTGCCAGCAGTTTAGCTAGCGGGAGGATCGGCGATGAGCAGTTCTTC. This encodes CASSLASGRIGDEQFF.

This chain links TRBV3-1 (or the pseudogene TRBV3-2) with TRBJ2-1; 8 bases are shared with TRBD1. The germline V gene has CDR1 LGHDT and CDR2 YNNKEL (reference sequence). The CDR3 consists of 15 residues. V lost 9 bases to trimming and J lost 3 bases; unmatched junction nucleotides: 10. Written as DNA, the CDR3 is TGTGCCAGTAGGCGCCAGGGGGCCGGCTACAATGAGCAGTTCTTC. Protein: CASRRQGAGYNEQFF.

The chain has TRBV3-1 (or the pseudogene TRBV3-2) and TRBJ2-5; 10 bases align to TRBD1. CDR1 is LGHDT, CDR2 YNNKEL, per germline (reference sequence). Trimming cost V 2 bases and J 3 bases; bases outside gene matches: 9. CDR3 length: 17 amino acids. Written as DNA, the CDR3 is TGTGCCAGCAGCCAAAAGGCCGGGACAGGGGTAAAAGAGACCCAGTACTTC. Translating gives CASSQKAGTGVKETQYF.

This chain links TRBV5-1 with TRBJ2-1, with 15 bases fitting TRBD2. The V and J ends lost 2 bases and 6 bases, in that order; junction bases with no gene match: 12. Germline-derived CDR1 and CDR2 are SGHRS and YFSETQ. The length of the CDR3 is 19 residues. The CDR3 nucleotides are TGCGCCAGCAGCTTCTCGGGGCTGGGGACTAGCGGGAGGATCAATGAGCAGTTCTTC. Translated: CASSFSGLGTSGRINEQFF.

The rearrangement uses TRBV6-5 and TRBJ1-6; no clear D gene. Germline CDR1 and CDR2: MNHEY and SVGAGI. V gave up 5 bases and J gave up 0 bases, with 8 bases separating them. This CDR3 comprises 15 residues. The CDR3 sequence: CASSPSSSYNSPLHF. The CDR3 coding sequence is TGTGCCAGCAGTCCTTCCAGCTCCTATAATTCACCCCTCCACTTT.

CDR3 sequence (DNA): TGTGCCAGCAGCTCGCGGGGGGATTCATCCTACGAGCAGTACTTC. Its protein is CASSSRGDSSYEQYF. The chain is built from TRBV13 and TRBJ2-7; 8 nucleotides line up with TRBD2. Germline CDR1 reads PRHDT; CDR2 reads FYEKMQ (reference sequence). This CDR3 has 15 amino acids. V was clipped by 4 bases and J by 1 base; unmatched bases: 6.

The chain carries TRBV5-1 and TRBJ1-6; D gene unclear. The CDR3 runs to 16 residues. Trimming cost V 0 bases and J 7 bases, with 14 bases left between them. Germline values: CDR1 SGHRS, CDR2 YFSETQ. The CDR3 DNA follows: TGCGCCAGCAGCTTGGCCGTGGGTCAGGCCAATTCACCCCTCCACTTT. It is translated as CASSLAVGQANSPLHF. The variable domain in full, with the rest retrieved from reference TRBV5-1 and TRBJ1-6, is KAGVTQTPRYLIKTRGQQVTLSCSPISGHRSVSWYQQTPGQGLQFLFEYFSETQRNKGNFPGRFSGRQFSNSRSEMNVSTLELGDSALYLCASSLAVGQANSPLHFGNGTRLTVT.

J is TRBJ2-1 and V is TRBV19, with 12 bases that match TRBD2. The germline V gene encodes CDR1 LNHDA and CDR2 SQIVND (reference sequence). Losses at the gene ends were 6 bases for V and 6 bases for J; bases not matched to a gene: 9. The CDR3 is 16 residues long. The CDR3 loop is CASSLSGLAGPNEQFF. The CDR3 coding sequence is TGTGCCAGTAGCCTCTCCGGACTAGCGGGACCCAATGAGCAGTTCTTC.

J is TRBJ2-3 and V is TRBV6-2 or TRBV6-3, with D uncertain. V lost 4 bases, J lost 2 bases, and 10 bases lay in between. Germline V CDR1 and CDR2: MNHEY, SVGEGT. The CDR3 consists of 14 residues. CDR3 nucleotides: TGTGCCAGCAGTTTCGCGGATTACACAGATACGCAGTATTTT. Translation gives CASSFADYTDTQYF.